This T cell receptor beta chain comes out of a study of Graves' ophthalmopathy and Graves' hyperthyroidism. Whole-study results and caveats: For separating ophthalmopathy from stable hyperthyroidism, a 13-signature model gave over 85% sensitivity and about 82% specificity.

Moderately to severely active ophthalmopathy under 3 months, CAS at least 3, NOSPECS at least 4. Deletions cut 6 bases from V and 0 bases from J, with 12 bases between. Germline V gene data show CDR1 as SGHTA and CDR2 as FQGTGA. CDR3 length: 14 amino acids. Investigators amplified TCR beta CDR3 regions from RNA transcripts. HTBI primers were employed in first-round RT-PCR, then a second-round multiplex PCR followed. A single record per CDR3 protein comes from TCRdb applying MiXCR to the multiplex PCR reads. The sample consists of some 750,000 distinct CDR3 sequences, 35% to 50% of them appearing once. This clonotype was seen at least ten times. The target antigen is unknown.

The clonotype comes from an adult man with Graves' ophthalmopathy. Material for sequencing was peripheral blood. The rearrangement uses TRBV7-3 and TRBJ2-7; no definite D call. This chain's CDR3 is CASRASPSSYEQYF. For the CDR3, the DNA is TGTGCCAGCAGAGCCAGCCCGAGCTCCTACGAGCAGTACTTC. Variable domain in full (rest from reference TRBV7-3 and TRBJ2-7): GAGVSQTPSNKVTEKGKYVELRCDPISGHTALYWYRQSLGQGPEFLIYFQGTGAADDSGLPNDRFFAVRPEGSVSTLKIQRTERGDSAVYLCASRASPSSYEQYFGPGTRLTVT.